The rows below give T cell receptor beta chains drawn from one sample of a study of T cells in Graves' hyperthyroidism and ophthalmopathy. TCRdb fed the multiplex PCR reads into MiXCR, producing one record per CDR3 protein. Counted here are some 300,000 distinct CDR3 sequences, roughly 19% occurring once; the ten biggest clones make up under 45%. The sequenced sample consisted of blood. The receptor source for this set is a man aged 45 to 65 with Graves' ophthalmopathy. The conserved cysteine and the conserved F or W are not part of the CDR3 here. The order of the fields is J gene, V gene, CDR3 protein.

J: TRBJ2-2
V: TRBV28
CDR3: ASSSLRTGELF

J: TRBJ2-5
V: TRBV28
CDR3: ASSLIGSEETQY

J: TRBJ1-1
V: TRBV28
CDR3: ASSLGTGGPTEAF

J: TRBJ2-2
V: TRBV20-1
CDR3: SAWARGGHTGELF

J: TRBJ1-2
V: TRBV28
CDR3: ASNREDSPGAGYT

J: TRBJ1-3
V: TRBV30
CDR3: AWSVLRGGGNTIY

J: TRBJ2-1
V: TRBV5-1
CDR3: ASSGGQGNYNEQF

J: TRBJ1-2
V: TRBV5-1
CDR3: ASSWTGGDYGYT

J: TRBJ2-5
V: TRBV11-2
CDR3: ASSLVGGGYVETQY

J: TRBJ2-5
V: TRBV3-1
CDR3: ASSQDLGLADLETQY

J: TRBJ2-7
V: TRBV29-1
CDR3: SVGQESSYEQY

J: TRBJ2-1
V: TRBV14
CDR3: ASSHFITDLYNEQF

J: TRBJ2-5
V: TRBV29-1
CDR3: SVEFQQETQY

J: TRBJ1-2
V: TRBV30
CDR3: AWRGPLEGYT

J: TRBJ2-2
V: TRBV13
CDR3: ASGTGDTGELF

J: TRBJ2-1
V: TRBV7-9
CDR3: ASSQFGTYNEQF

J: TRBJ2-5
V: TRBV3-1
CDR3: ASRPGLAVAETQY

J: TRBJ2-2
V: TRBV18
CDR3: ASSHGDTGELF

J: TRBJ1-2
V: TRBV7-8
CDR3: ASSLEGSGYGYT

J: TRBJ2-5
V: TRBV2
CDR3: ASRTGTGGETQY

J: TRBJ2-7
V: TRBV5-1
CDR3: ASGIAREQY

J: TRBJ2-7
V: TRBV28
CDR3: ASSLVASAEQY

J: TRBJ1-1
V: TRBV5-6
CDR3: ASSSLQGADTEAF

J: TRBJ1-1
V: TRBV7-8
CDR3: ASSLRSPSGRTEAF